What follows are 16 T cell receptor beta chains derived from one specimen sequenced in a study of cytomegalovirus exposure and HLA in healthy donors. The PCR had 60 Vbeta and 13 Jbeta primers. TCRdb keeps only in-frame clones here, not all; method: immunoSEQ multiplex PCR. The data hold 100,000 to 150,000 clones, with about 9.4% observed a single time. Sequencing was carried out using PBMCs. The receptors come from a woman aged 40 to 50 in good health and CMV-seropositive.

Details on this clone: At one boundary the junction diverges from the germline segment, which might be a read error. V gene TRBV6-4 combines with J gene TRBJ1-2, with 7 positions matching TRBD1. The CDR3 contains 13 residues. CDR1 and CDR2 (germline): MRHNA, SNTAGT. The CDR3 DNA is TGTGCCAGCAGTGAAGGGGGCAGCGGCATGAGGAACTTC. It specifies CASSEGGSGMRNF.

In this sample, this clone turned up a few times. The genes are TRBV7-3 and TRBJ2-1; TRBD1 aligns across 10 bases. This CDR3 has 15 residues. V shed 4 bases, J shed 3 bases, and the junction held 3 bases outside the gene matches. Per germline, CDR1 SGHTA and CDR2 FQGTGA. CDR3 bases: TGTGCCAGCAGCTCCGACAGGGGGCACTACAATGAGCAGTTCTTC. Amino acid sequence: CASSSDRGHYNEQFF. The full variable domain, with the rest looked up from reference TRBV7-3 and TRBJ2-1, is GAGVSQTPSNKVTEKGKYVELRCDPISGHTALYWYRQSLGQGPEFLIYFQGTGAADDSGLPNDRFFAVRPEGSVSTLKIQRTERGDSAVYLCASSSDRGHYNEQFFGPGTRLTVL.

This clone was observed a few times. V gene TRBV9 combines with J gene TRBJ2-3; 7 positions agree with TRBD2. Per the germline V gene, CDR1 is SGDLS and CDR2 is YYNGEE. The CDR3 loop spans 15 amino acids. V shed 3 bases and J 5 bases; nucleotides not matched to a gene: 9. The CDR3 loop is CASSDAGVGGDTQYF. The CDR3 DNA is TGTGCCAGCAGCGACGCGGGGGTGGGTGGAGATACGCAGTATTTT.

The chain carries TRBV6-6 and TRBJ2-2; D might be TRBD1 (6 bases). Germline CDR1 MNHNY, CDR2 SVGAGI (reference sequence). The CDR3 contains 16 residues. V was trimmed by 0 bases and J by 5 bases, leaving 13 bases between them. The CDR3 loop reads CASSYSPGHVTGELFF. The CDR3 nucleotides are TGTGCCAGCAGTTACTCTCCGGGACACGTTACCGGGGAGCTGTTTTTT.

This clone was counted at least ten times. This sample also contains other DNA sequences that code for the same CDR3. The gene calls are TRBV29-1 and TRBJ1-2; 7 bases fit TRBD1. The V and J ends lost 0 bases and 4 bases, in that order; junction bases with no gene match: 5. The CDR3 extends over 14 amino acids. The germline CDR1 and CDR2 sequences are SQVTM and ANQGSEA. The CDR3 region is CSVEEWDSIYGYTF. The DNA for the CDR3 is TGCAGCGTTGAAGAATGGGACAGCATCTATGGCTACACCTTC.

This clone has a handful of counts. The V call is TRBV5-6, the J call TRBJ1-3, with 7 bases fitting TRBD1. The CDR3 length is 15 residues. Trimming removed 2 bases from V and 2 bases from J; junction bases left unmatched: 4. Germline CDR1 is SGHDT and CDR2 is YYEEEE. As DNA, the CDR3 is TGTGCCAGCAGCTTCAGGGGGACCCCTGGAAACACCATATATTTT. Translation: CASSFRGTPGNTIYF.

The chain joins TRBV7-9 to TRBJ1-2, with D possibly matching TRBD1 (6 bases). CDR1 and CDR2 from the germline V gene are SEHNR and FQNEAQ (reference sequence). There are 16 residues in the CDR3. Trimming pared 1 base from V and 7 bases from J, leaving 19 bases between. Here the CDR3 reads CASSLGSGARGFGYTF. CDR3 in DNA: TGTGCCAGCAGCTTAGGAAGTGGGGCCAGGGGATTTGGCTACACCTTC.

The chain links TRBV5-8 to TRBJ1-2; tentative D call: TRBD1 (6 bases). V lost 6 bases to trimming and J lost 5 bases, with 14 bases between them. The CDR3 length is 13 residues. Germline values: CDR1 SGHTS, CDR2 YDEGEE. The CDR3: CASTLTGAYGYTF. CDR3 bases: TGTGCCAGCACCCTGACAGGAGCGTATGGCTACACCTTC.

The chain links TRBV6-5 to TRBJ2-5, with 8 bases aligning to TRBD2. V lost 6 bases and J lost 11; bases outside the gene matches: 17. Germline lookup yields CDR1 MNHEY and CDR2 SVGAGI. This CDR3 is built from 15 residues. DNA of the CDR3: TGTGCCAGCAGCGCTGCGCTAGCGGGTCGGAGGGAGCAGTACTTC. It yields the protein CASSAALAGRREQYF.

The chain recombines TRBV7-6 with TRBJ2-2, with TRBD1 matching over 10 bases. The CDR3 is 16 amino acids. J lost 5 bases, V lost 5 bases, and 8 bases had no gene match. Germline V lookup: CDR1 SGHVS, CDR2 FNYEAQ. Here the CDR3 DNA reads TGTGCCAGCAGCCAGGGACAGGGGCGGCGAACCGGGGAGCTGTTTTTT. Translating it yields CASSQGQGRRTGELFF.

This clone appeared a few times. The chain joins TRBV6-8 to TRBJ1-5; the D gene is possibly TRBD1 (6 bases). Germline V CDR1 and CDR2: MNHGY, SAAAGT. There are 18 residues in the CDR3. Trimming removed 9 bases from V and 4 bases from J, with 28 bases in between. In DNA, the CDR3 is TGTGCCAGAGGACCTACAGGGAAGGACCTATCATCAAATCAGCCCCAGCATTTT. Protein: CARGPTGKDLSSNQPQHF.

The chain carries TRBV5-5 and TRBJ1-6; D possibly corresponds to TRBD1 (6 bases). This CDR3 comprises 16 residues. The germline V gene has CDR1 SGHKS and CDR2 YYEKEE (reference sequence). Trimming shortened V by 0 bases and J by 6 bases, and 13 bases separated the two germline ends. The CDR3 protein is CASSLGGGRVNSPLHF. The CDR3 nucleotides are TGTGCCAGCAGCTTGGGTGGGGGCAGGGTTAATTCACCCCTCCACTTT.

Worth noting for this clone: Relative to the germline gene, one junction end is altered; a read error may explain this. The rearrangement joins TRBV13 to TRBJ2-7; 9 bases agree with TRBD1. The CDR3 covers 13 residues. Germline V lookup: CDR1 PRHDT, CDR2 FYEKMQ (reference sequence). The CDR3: CASSLGQGNEQYF. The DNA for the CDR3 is TGTGCCAGCAGCCTAGGACAGGGGAACGAGCAGTACTTC.

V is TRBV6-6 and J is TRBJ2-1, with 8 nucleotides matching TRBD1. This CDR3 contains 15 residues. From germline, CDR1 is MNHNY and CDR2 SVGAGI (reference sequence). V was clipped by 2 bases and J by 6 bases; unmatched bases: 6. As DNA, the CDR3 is TGTGCCAGCAGTTACGCCGGGACAGGCGTCAATGAGCAGTTCTTC. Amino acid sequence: CASSYAGTGVNEQFF.

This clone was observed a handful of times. The CDR3 coding sequence is TGTGCCAGCAGGGACAGGTTCGGAGAGACCCAGTACTTC. Translated, it gives CASRDRFGETQYF. The gene calls are TRBV6-5 and TRBJ2-5; 7 positions agree with TRBD1. Germline V gene sequence: CDR1 MNHEY, CDR2 SVGAGI. The V and J ends lost 6 bases and 4 bases, in that order; junction bases with no gene match: 5. This CDR3 comprises 13 residues.

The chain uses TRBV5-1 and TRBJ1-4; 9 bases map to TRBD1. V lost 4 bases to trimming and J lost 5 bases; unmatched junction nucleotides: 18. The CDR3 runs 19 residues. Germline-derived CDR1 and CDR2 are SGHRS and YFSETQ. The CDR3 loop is CASSGGTGSSRGVNEKLFF. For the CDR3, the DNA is TGCGCCAGCAGCGGGGGGACAGGGAGCAGCCGGGGGGTGAATGAAAAACTGTTTTTT.